This T cell receptor (beta chain) is drawn from a study of naive and memory T cell subsets. Study-wide results and limits: RNA-based TCR counts may shift with T cell activation and differentiation. Especially in CD8 cells, naive repertoires contained a few larger clonotypes, possibly CD45RA-re-expressing memory cells.

An equimolar mix of two oligonucleotides served as the beta constant-region primer for TRBC1 and TRBC2. Nested alpha and beta constant-region primers with the SP2 primer drove four PCR rounds on ligated cDNA. Using its own MiXCR run on the UMI-ligation and nested PCR reads, TCRdb lists one record per CDR3 protein. The table has about 150,000 distinct CDR3 sequences, 20% to 25% seen once. After CD4 positive bead selection, the CD4-negative fraction gave CD8 T cells. Germline V CDR1 and CDR2: MNHEY, SVGEGT. This CDR3 is built from 20 residues. Trimming took off 2 bases at V and 4 bases at J, with 24 bases between the two ends. As concerns this clonotype: As yet, its antigen is unknown.

The sequencing sample was made of naive CD4+ T cells from blood. The rearrangement joins TRBV6-2 or TRBV6-3 to TRBJ2-6, with TRBD2 as a possible D gene (6 bases). The sequence came from a human donor in good health. The chain's CDR3 is CASSYTFTGSSGPGANVLTF. CDR3 nucleotides: TGTGCCAGCAGTTACACATTCACTGGCTCCAGCGGGCCCGGGGCCAACGTCCTGACTTTC.